These 14 T cell receptor beta chains originate from one sample sequenced in a study of shared clonotypes between healthy human individuals. Selected positively for CCR7 and CD45RO-negative, naive CD8 cells excluded terminally differentiated effector memory CD45RA+ cells. The data were produced by immunoSEQ multiplex PCR, yet TCRdb's version contains in-frame clones alone and is incomplete. The profile shows millions of clones, approximately 94% of them singletons. The sample taken for sequencing was naive CD8+ T cells sorted from blood. The source is a man aged 18 to 30 in good health.

The CDR3 nucleotides are TGTGCCAGCAGCGACAGAGGGAGGGCCTCACTACCCGTATACGAGCAGTACTTC. It encodes CASSDRGRASLPVYEQYF. The chain combines TRBV5-8 with TRBJ2-7, with 7 bases aligning to TRBD2. J gave up 4 bases and V 4 bases, and 20 bases lay outside the gene matches. Germline values: CDR1 SGHTS, CDR2 YDEGEE. The CDR3 totals 18 residues.

With regard to this clone: Other DNA sequences from this sample encode an identical CDR3 as well. The V call is TRBV10-1, the J call TRBJ2-1, with unresolved D. The V end lost 0 bases, the J end lost 7 bases, and 4 bases lay between the germline ends. The CDR3 has 12 amino acids. From germline, CDR1 is WNHNN and CDR2 SYGVQD (reference sequence). The CDR3 DNA sequence: TGCGCCAGCAGTGAGTCGGGGAATGAGCAGTTCTTC. Translated, it gives CASSESGNEQFF.

DNA for the CDR3: TGTGCCAGCAAGAATGGGACAGGGGGCATGAACACTGAAGCTTTCTTT. It is translated as CASKNGTGGMNTEAFF. The rearrangement links TRBV6-7 to TRBJ1-1; 12 bases are shared with TRBD1. TRBV6-7 is identified as an open reading frame with a role that is uncertain. The V gene end was trimmed by 7 bases and the J gene end by 0 bases; junction bases not matched to a gene: 6. This CDR3 has 16 residues.

V and J are TRBV5-1 and TRBJ2-1, with TRBD2 matching 10 bases. V shed 1 base, J shed 6 bases, and the junction held 4 bases outside the gene matches. Germline V CDR1 and CDR2: SGHRS, YFSETQ. This CDR3 is built from 15 residues. Here the CDR3 reads CASSLSSGGANEQFF. DNA for the CDR3: TGCGCCAGCAGCTTGTCTAGCGGGGGTGCCAATGAGCAGTTCTTC.

About this clone: Other nucleotide sequences in the sample specify the same CDR3. V usage is TRBV27 and J usage is TRBJ2-7; the D is unclear. This CDR3 has 12 residues. From germline, CDR1 is MNHEY and CDR2 SMNVEV (reference sequence). The V gene lost 5 bases and the J gene lost 4 bases, with 9 bases spanning the gap. The CDR3 sequence: CASSPSGYEQYF. The CDR3 DNA follows: TGTGCCAGCAGTCCTTCTGGGTACGAGCAGTACTTC.

With regard to this clone: This sample also contains other DNA sequences that code for the same CDR3. This sequence joins TRBV27 and TRBJ1-6; D unresolved. The CDR3 loop spans 14 amino acids. Germline V lookup: CDR1 MNHEY, CDR2 SMNVEV (reference sequence). V was shortened by 6 bases and J by 6 bases, with 12 bases between the two germline ends. The CDR3 region has the DNA TGTGCCAGCAGCTTCTTCGGTGGTAATTCACCCCTCCACTTT. Its protein is CASSFFGGNSPLHF.

This clone was picked up one time. The J gene is TRBJ2-4, the V gene TRBV5-6; D perhaps matches TRBD2 (5 bases). Germline V gene sequence: CDR1 SGHDT, CDR2 YYEEEE. V gave up 3 bases and J gave up 5 bases, with 9 bases separating them. The CDR3 is 13 amino acids. The CDR3 sequence is CASSYLGENIQYF. The CDR3 DNA sequence: TGTGCCAGCAGCTACCTGGGAGAAAACATTCAGTACTTC.

V gene TRBV6-5 combines with J gene TRBJ2-3, with 7 bases fitting TRBD2. The germline V gene has CDR1 MNHEY and CDR2 SVGAGI. Trimming at V came to 6 bases and at J to 5 bases, leaving 11 bases not matched to a gene. The CDR3 is 15 residues long. The CDR3 is CASSPLGGFIDTQYF. The CDR3 DNA is TGTGCCAGCAGCCCACTCGGGGGGTTCATAGATACGCAGTATTTT.

This clone was recorded once. V and J are TRBV4-3 and TRBJ2-3; D is perhaps TRBD1 or TRBD2 (6 bases each). The CDR3 totals 16 residues. V was shortened by 5 bases and J by 4 bases, with 19 bases between the two germline ends. CDR1 and CDR2 from the germline V gene are LGHNA and YSLEER. This chain's CDR3 is CASSSRGLGGADTQYF. CDR3 in DNA: TGCGCCAGCAGCTCTCGGGGGTTGGGGGGCGCAGATACGCAGTATTTT.

The V gene is TRBV10-3, the J gene TRBJ2-7; 10 bases are shared with TRBD1. From germline, CDR1 is ENHRY and CDR2 SYGVKD. V dropped 3 bases and J dropped 9; count of bases not matched to a gene: 5. The CDR3 runs to 13 residues. The CDR3 here is CAISDGTGAGQYF. CDR3 nucleotide sequence: TGTGCCATCAGTGATGGGACAGGGGCGGGGCAGTACTTC.

The chain combines TRBV21-1 with TRBJ2-3; the tabulated D call, TRBD2, remains unverified against the DNA. TRBV21-1 is classified as a pseudogene. The CDR3 covers 17 residues. The CDR3 loop reads CASSKGTSGGLTDTQYF. The DNA of the CDR3 is TGTGCCAGCAGCAAAGGGACTAGCGGGGGGTTGACAGATACGCAGTATTTT.

V gene TRBV27 combines with J gene TRBJ1-5; TRBD1 is a possible D gene (6 bases). Trimming pared 4 bases from V and 0 bases from J, leaving 16 bases between. The CDR3 contains 17 residues. Germline V CDR1 and CDR2: MNHEY, SMNVEV (reference sequence). DNA for the CDR3: TGTGCCAGCAGTTCCTATTTAAAGGGGGATAGCAATCAGCCCCAGCATTTT. Translated, it gives CASSSYLKGDSNQPQHF.

The chain uses TRBV7-6 and TRBJ2-7; unclear D gene. The CDR3 loop spans 14 amino acids. V lost 1 base and J 2 bases, leaving 9 bases between the germline ends. CDR1 and CDR2 from the germline V gene are SGHVS and FNYEAQ. CDR3 residues: CASSLGPETYEQYF. In DNA form, the CDR3 reads TGTGCCAGCAGCTTAGGACCGGAGACCTACGAGCAGTACTTC.

V is TRBV29-1 and J is TRBJ2-1, with 7 nucleotides matching TRBD2. Losses at the gene ends were 6 bases for V and 8 bases for J; bases not matched to a gene: 10. The CDR3 has 13 amino acids. CDR1 is SQVTM, CDR2 ANQGSEA, per germline. The DNA for the CDR3 is TGCAGCGTGAGCGGGGTCCCTGGCTATGAGCAGTTCTTC. Translation: CSVSGVPGYEQFF.